This entry lists 30 T cell receptor beta chains sequenced from one sample in a study of early T cells in non-severe SARS-CoV-2 infection. TCRdb ran MiXCR on the 5' RACE reads and lists one entry per CDR3 protein. Among some 57,000 distinct CDR3 sequences listed, 10% to 15% were seen once. The sequenced sample consisted of whole blood. Receptors originate from an adult who was a healthcare worker with PCR-confirmed SARS-CoV-2 infection or an uninfected control (not recorded which).

The chain links TRBV11-1 to TRBJ2-2, with 7 bases identical to TRBD1. Germline V gene sequence: CDR1 SGHAT, CDR2 FQDESV (reference sequence). The CDR3 totals 18 residues. V gave up 1 base and J gave up 6 bases; unmatched junction bases: 14. The CDR3 sequence: CASSLGTGPVVAPGELFF. The CDR3 bases are TGTGCCAGCAGCTTAGGGACAGGACCTGTTGTGGCCCCCGGGGAGCTGTTTTTT. Looking up the rest from reference TRBV11-1 and TRBJ2-2 gives the full variable domain: EAEVAQSPRYKITEKSQAVAFWCDPISGHATLYWYRQILGQGPELLVQFQDESVVDDSQLPKDRFSAERLKGVDSTLKIQPAELGDSAMYLCASSLGTGPVVAPGELFFGEGSRLTVL.

The chain employs TRBV7-3 and TRBJ1-6; no reliable D call. V was pared by 1 base and J by 7 bases, with 11 bases between. The germline CDR1 and CDR2 sequences are SGHTA and FQGTGA. The CDR3 is 15 residues long. CDR3 region: CASSLNTPENSPLHF. The CDR3 DNA is TGTGCCAGCAGCTTAAATACCCCGGAGAATTCACCCCTCCACTTT.

This clonotype was recorded at least ten times. This chain uses TRBV4-3 with TRBJ2-1; unclear D gene. Trimming cost V 1 base and J 7 bases, with 11 bases left between them. The germline V gene encodes CDR1 LGHNA and CDR2 YSLEER. This CDR3 has 14 residues. CDR3 protein: CASSQGGLGNEQFF. The CDR3, as DNA: TGCGCCAGCAGCCAAGGCGGCCTGGGGAATGAGCAGTTCTTC.

This clonotype appeared many times. For the CDR3, the DNA is TGTGCCACCAGCAGAACCGGGGATCTCTACGAGCAGTACTTC. Amino acids: CATSRTGDLYEQYF. The chain combines TRBV15 with TRBJ2-7; perhaps TRBD2 as D (5 bases). Germline-derived CDR1 and CDR2 are LNHNV and YYDKDF (reference sequence). This CDR3 comprises 14 residues. Trimming removed 2 bases from V and 3 bases from J, with 11 bases in between.

The sample holds many counts of this clonotype. The chain has TRBV6-2 or TRBV6-3 and TRBJ2-1; 7 bases align to TRBD2. Per germline, CDR1 MNHEY and CDR2 SVGEGT. This CDR3 is built from 15 residues. J lost 5 bases, V lost 7 bases, and 11 bases had no gene match. The CDR3 DNA is TGTGCCAGCAATGCCTATCTGCGGGGGAACAATGAGCAGTTCTTC. It is translated as CASNAYLRGNNEQFF.

The chain has TRBV2 and TRBJ1-3, with 8 bases that match TRBD1. Germline CDR1 SNHLY, CDR2 FYNNEI. The CDR3 spans 13 residues. Trimming cost V 6 bases and J 6 bases; bases outside gene matches: 4. The CDR3 nucleotides are TGTGCCAGCAGGGGGACAGGCGAAAACACCATATATTTT. Protein product: CASRGTGENTIYF.

This clonotype was seen a handful of times. This chain uses TRBV7-9 with TRBJ2-1; tentatively, D is TRBD2 (6 bases). This CDR3 is 15 amino acids long. V lost 3 bases to trimming and J lost 5 bases, with 14 bases between them. Germline loops: CDR1 SEHNR, CDR2 FQNEAQ (reference sequence). The CDR3, as DNA: TGTGCCAGCAGCTTTTCGGGAGTCAGGCACAATGAGCAGTTCTTC. It yields the protein CASSFSGVRHNEQFF.

V is TRBV5-1 and J is TRBJ2-2, with unresolved D. Germline CDR1 and CDR2: SGHRS and YFSETQ. Trimming took 4 bases from V and 1 from J, leaving 11 bases between them. CDR3 length: 15 residues. CDR3 bases: TGCGCCAGCAGCCCGGGCCTTATGAACACCGGGGAGCTGTTTTTT. This gives the protein CASSPGLMNTGELFF.

The table lists this clonotype with many counts. The V gene is TRBV27, the J gene TRBJ2-7; 9 bases align to TRBD1. The CDR3 runs to 14 residues. V lost 8 bases to trimming and J lost 5 bases; unmatched junction nucleotides: 10. Germline CDR1 and CDR2: MNHEY and SMNVEV (reference sequence). CDR3 nucleotide sequence: TGTGCCAGCCAATCCGGGACAGGGTATCACGAGCAGTACTTC. Its translation: CASQSGTGYHEQYF.

This clonotype occurred many times. V is TRBV2 and J is TRBJ2-1; 8 nucleotides align to TRBD2. The CDR3 runs to 15 residues. With V trimmed by 5 bases and J by 7 bases, 10 bases remained unmatched. Germline V gives CDR1 SNHLY, CDR2 FYNNEI. In nucleotides, the CDR3 is TGTGCCAGCAGTCCGCAGGGCGGGGGGATAAATGAGCAGTTCTTC. It yields the protein CASSPQGGGINEQFF.

The chain carries TRBV25-1 and TRBJ2-2, with 8 bases matching TRBD1. Germline V CDR1 and CDR2: MGHDK, SYGVNS. The CDR3 runs 16 residues. Trimming removed 0 bases from V and 7 bases from J; junction bases left unmatched: 7. DNA for the CDR3: TGTGCCAGCAGTGAATACGACCCTACAGGGGGCGGGGAGCTGTTTTTT. Protein: CASSEYDPTGGGELFF.

This clonotype was found many times. Here the CDR3 reads CASSPPGSNQPQHF. The DNA of the CDR3 is TGTGCCAGCAGTCCACCGGGCTCAAATCAGCCCCAGCATTTT. The rearrangement links TRBV12-3 or TRBV12-4 to TRBJ1-5; the D is unclear. The CDR3 runs 14 residues. The V end lost 5 bases, the J end lost 4 bases, and 12 bases lay between the germline ends.

The table lists this clonotype with many counts. The rearrangement uses TRBV20-1 and TRBJ2-7; 7 bases are shared with TRBD1. The CDR3 is 13 residues long. CDR1 DFQATT and CDR2 SNEGSKA come from the germline V gene (reference sequence). V lost 6 bases to trimming and J lost 4 bases; unmatched junction nucleotides: 9. In nucleotides, the CDR3 is TGCAGTGCACGCGACAGGGCCGAGTACGAGCAGTACTTC. It specifies CSARDRAEYEQYF.

The genes are TRBV3-1 and TRBJ1-1; D is perhaps TRBD1 (5 bases). This CDR3 contains 13 residues. The V gene's germline CDR1 is LGHDT and CDR2 YNNKEL (reference sequence). Trimming took 5 bases from V and 8 from J, leaving 15 bases between them. CDR3 protein: CASSRRGTEEAFF. The CDR3 nucleotides read TGTGCCAGCAGCAGACGCGGGACCGAAGAAGCTTTCTTT.

This clonotype was seen a few times. The rearrangement links TRBV5-1 to TRBJ2-7, with 8 positions matching TRBD1. The V gene's germline CDR1 is SGHRS and CDR2 YFSETQ. This CDR3 is 12 amino acids long. V lost 6 bases and J lost 6; bases outside the gene matches: 5. The CDR3 sequence: CASNGQGSEQYF. The CDR3 coding sequence is TGCGCCAGCAATGGACAGGGCTCCGAGCAGTACTTC.

The V call is TRBV27, the J call TRBJ2-1; TRBD1 is a possible D gene (6 bases). The CDR3 is 16 residues long. Germline V gene data show CDR1 as MNHEY and CDR2 as SMNVEV (reference sequence). The V end lost 5 bases, the J end lost 6 bases, and 20 bases lay between the germline ends. CDR3 nucleotides: TGTGCCAGCAGTGTCGTACAGGGCTATTTCGGCAATGAGCAGTTCTTC. As protein: CASSVVQGYFGNEQFF.

This clonotype was observed at least ten times. V is TRBV5-5 and J is TRBJ2-3; 11 bases align to TRBD1. Trimming cost V 1 base and J 4 bases; bases outside gene matches: 5. This CDR3 spans 16 amino acids. CDR1 SGHKS and CDR2 YYEKEE come from the germline V gene (reference sequence). The CDR3 here is CASSLSAGQGADTQYF. The CDR3 DNA is TGTGCCAGCAGCTTGAGTGCGGGACAGGGGGCAGATACGCAGTATTTT.

The chain is built from TRBV20-1 and TRBJ1-6; TRBD1 agrees at 7 bases. Looked up from germline, CDR1 is DFQATT and CDR2 is SNEGSKA (reference sequence). Trimming cost V 0 bases and J 7 bases; bases outside gene matches: 3. The CDR3 has 14 residues. DNA for the CDR3: TGCAGTGCTAGAGATCCGACAGGGAATTCACCCCTCCACTTT. Protein sequence: CSARDPTGNSPLHF.

The genes are TRBV6-5 and TRBJ2-7, with D possibly TRBD1 on 6 matching bases. Deletions cut 8 bases from V and 4 bases from J, with 15 bases between. CDR3 length: 13 amino acids. The germline V gene encodes CDR1 MNHEY and CDR2 SVGAGI. CDR3 amino acids: CASQLRDTYEQYF. The DNA of the CDR3 is TGTGCCAGCCAGTTAAGGGACACTTACGAGCAGTACTTC.

This clonotype has just a few counts. The J gene is TRBJ2-7, the V gene TRBV28; TRBD2 is a possible D gene (6 bases). CDR1 and CDR2 from the germline V gene are MDHEN and SYDVKM. V was clipped by 5 bases and J by 4 bases, with 15 bases between them. This CDR3 region has 14 residues. CDR3: CASSPIRRGYEQYF. The DNA of the CDR3 is TGTGCCAGCAGTCCCATTCGGAGGGGTTACGAGCAGTACTTC.

A few counts support this clonotype. The V call is TRBV5-1, the J call TRBJ2-7, with 13 bases lining up with TRBD2. Trimming cost V 4 bases and J 6 bases; bases outside gene matches: 10. Germline V CDR1 and CDR2: SGHRS, YFSETQ. The CDR3 has 16 amino acids. CDR3 sequence (DNA): TGCGCCAGCAGCCCCGGGACTAGCGGGAATCGCGGCGAGCAGTACTTC. The encoded protein is CASSPGTSGNRGEQYF.

The rearrangement joins TRBV24-1 to TRBJ2-3; D is uncertain. This CDR3 has 13 amino acids. Looked up from germline, CDR1 is KGHDR and CDR2 is SFDVKD. V dropped 5 bases and J dropped 0 bases, with 5 bases sitting between them. CDR3 loop: CATSGGSTDTQYF. In nucleotides, the CDR3 is TGTGCCACCAGTGGGGGTAGCACAGATACGCAGTATTTT.

This clonotype was counted ten times or more. The V gene is TRBV3-1, the J gene TRBJ2-1; D gene unclear. CDR3 length equals 13 residues. The ends were cut back, 5 bases at V and 14 bases at J, with 19 bases in the middle. Germline V lookup: CDR1 LGHDT, CDR2 YNNKEL (reference sequence). For the CDR3, the DNA is TGTGCCAGCAGCAACCAAGGGCGAGTGCTGGAGTTCTTC. Protein product: CASSNQGRVLEFF.

This clonotype was picked up many times. This chain connects TRBV11-2 to TRBJ2-2; the D call may be TRBD1 or TRBD2 (5 bases each). The CDR3 has 18 amino acids. V lost 4 bases to trimming and J lost 0 bases, with 18 bases between them. From germline, CDR1 is SGHAT and CDR2 FQNNGV. The CDR3 here is CASSWTRGASSNTGELFF. The CDR3 coding sequence is TGTGCCAGCAGCTGGACTCGGGGCGCCTCTTCGAACACCGGGGAGCTGTTTTTT.

This chain links TRBV25-1 with TRBJ2-3; D gene unclear. Germline CDR1 MGHDK, CDR2 SYGVNS. The V and J ends lost 1 base and 2 bases respectively, with 10 bases between them. The CDR3 consists of 15 residues. Here the CDR3 DNA reads TGTGCCAGCAGTGAATTGAGGACCTCCACAGATACGCAGTATTTT. Encoded protein: CASSELRTSTDTQYF.

This clonotype turned up a few times. The chain recombines TRBV20-1 with TRBJ2-3, with 10 bases aligning to TRBD2. The germline CDR1 and CDR2 sequences are DFQATT and SNEGSKA (reference sequence). With V trimmed by 5 bases and J by 6 bases, 14 bases remained unmatched. The CDR3 length is 16 residues. This chain's CDR3 is CSAAPVLAGREDTQYF. The CDR3, as DNA: TGCAGTGCTGCCCCAGTACTAGCGGGAAGAGAGGATACGCAGTATTTT.

Ten or more counts support this clonotype. The V and J genes are TRBV28 and TRBJ2-7; 9 nucleotides agree with TRBD2. Trimming at V came to 5 bases and at J to 6 bases, leaving 14 bases not matched to a gene. Germline lookup yields CDR1 MDHEN and CDR2 SYDVKM. The CDR3 covers 16 residues. The CDR3 loop is CASSPPSGAGGIEQYF. The DNA of the CDR3 is TGTGCCAGCAGTCCGCCCTCCGGGGCGGGAGGGATCGAGCAGTACTTC.

Only a few counts were recorded for this clonotype. The chain uses TRBV3-1 and TRBJ2-3, with TRBD2 as a possible D gene (6 bases). Trimming left V 0 bases short and J 3 bases short, with 10 bases between. This CDR3 has 15 amino acids. Germline V gene sequence: CDR1 LGHDT, CDR2 YNNKEL (reference sequence). DNA of the CDR3: TGTGCCAGCAGCCAAGAATTTGGGGGGACAGATACGCAGTATTTT. Protein product: CASSQEFGGTDTQYF.

There are many counts of this clonotype. V and J are TRBV5-6 and TRBJ2-1; TRBD1 aligns across 7 bases. The CDR3 spans 14 residues. V was clipped by 6 bases and J by 7 bases; unmatched bases: 10. Germline values: CDR1 SGHDT, CDR2 YYEEEE. In nucleotides, the CDR3 is TGTGCCAGCACCGCAACCGGGACAGCGAATGAGCAGTTCTTC. Translating gives CASTATGTANEQFF.

In the case of this clonotype: This may come from a read error, since a much larger clone is one base off. The chain couples TRBV6-2 or TRBV6-3 to TRBJ2-1, with TRBD2 identical over 11 bases. There are 15 residues in the CDR3. From germline, CDR1 is MNHEY and CDR2 SVGEGT. V shed 6 bases, J shed 2 bases, and the junction held 3 bases outside the gene matches. CDR3 amino acids: CASSQTSGAYNEQFF. Here the CDR3 DNA reads TGTGCCAGCAGCCAGACTAGCGGGGCCTACAATGAGCAGTTCTTC.